A single sample is the source of the 16 T cell receptor beta chains below, sequenced in a study of blood T cells in healthy people across ages (dated by TCRdb to the mid-2010s). Library creation used 5' RACE. Sequencing instrument: Illumina HiSeq 2500. A second PCR of about 7 to 12 cycles was run with a J-beta primer mix and a sample-barcoded 5' primer. TCRdb reprocessed the public reads (quality trimming at Q25 with fastp, clone calling with MiXCR) and kept in-frame beta chains. Rows merge per CDR3 protein into single entries with the most common DNA and genes. The sample records approximately 690,000 distinct CDR3 sequences, 58% of which are singletons. The ten largest clones represent approximately 37% of the sample. Material for sequencing was blood. The source of these receptors is a man in his fifties or sixties in good health.

Note on this clonotype: Sequence at one end of the junction differs from germline and may be a read error. The chain carries TRBV5-8 and TRBJ2-5; D gene uncertain. Germline CDR1 reads SGHTS; CDR2 reads YDEGEE. The CDR3 is made up of 12 amino acids. The CDR3 DNA sequence: TGTGCCAGCAACTTGGTCCAAGAGACCCAGTACTTC. Its translation is CASNLVQETQYF.

The rearrangement links TRBV29-1 to TRBJ2-7; 11 nucleotides align to TRBD1. Trimming took 6 bases from V and 3 from J; bases not matched to a gene: 10. This CDR3 has 15 residues. Germline values: CDR1 SQVTM, CDR2 ANQGSEA. For the CDR3, the DNA is TGCAGCGTCTCCCAGGCCGGGACAGGGGGCTACGAGCAGTACTTC. It specifies CSVSQAGTGGYEQYF.

This clonotype was detected only a few times. This rearrangement joins TRBV10-3 to TRBJ1-1, with no clear D. The V end was cut by 3 bases, the J end by 2 bases, with 10 bases between. CDR1 is ENHRY, CDR2 SYGVKD, per germline. The CDR3 has 14 amino acids. CDR3 amino acids: CAISEVRGNTEAFF. The CDR3, as DNA: TGTGCCATCAGTGAAGTCCGGGGAAACACTGAAGCTTTCTTT.

The CDR3 sequence: CATSRDGGQEETQYF. The CDR3 DNA reads TGTGCCACCAGCAGAGATGGGGGCCAGGAAGAGACCCAGTACTTC. The V gene is TRBV15, the J gene TRBJ2-5; D possibly corresponds to TRBD1 (6 bases). This CDR3 is built from 15 residues. Trimming stripped 0 bases from V and 3 bases from J, with 11 bases between. The germline V gene has CDR1 LNHNV and CDR2 YYDKDF (reference sequence).

The sample holds a few counts of this clonotype. The chain joins TRBV2 to TRBJ2-4, with D uncertain. Germline V gene data show CDR1 as SNHLY and CDR2 as FYNNEI. Trimming took 5 bases from V and 2 from J, leaving 1 base between them. This CDR3 spans 11 amino acids. The CDR3 reads CASSTKNIQYF. CDR3 nucleotides: TGTGCCAGCAGTACCAAAAACATTCAGTACTTC.

This clonotype occurred a few times. The chain recombines TRBV7-8 with TRBJ2-1; no clear D gene. There are 15 residues in the CDR3. V lost 1 base, J lost 1 base, and 8 bases lay in between. CDR1 is SGHVS and CDR2 is FQNEAQ in the germline V gene. CDR3 sequence: CASSLGAQSYNEQFF. In DNA form, the CDR3 reads TGTGCCAGCAGCTTAGGGGCTCAGTCCTACAATGAGCAGTTCTTC. Full variable domain (rest looked up from reference TRBV7-8 and TRBJ2-1): GAGVSQSPRYKVAKRGQDVALRCDPISGHVSLFWYQQALGQGPEFLTYFQNEAQLDKSGLPSDRFFAERPEGSVSTLKIQRTQQEDSAVYLCASSLGAQSYNEQFFGPGTRLTVL.

Regarding this clonotype: A read error may produce the germline difference seen at one junction end. This chain uses TRBV29-1 with TRBJ2-5; D possibly corresponds to TRBD1 (7 bases). The J call may be wrong; the DNA end is better matched by TRBJ2-1. CDR3 length: 14 residues. Per the germline V gene, CDR1 is SQVTM and CDR2 is ANQGSEA. CDR3 nucleotides: TGCGGCGTCCAGGGGGGCCCCTTCCAAGAGACCCAGTTCTTC. Its translation is CGVQGGPFQETQFF.

The chain joins TRBV18 to TRBJ2-5, with D tentatively TRBD2 (6 bases). The V and J ends lost 2 bases and 5 bases respectively, with 9 bases between them. CDR1 and CDR2 from the germline V gene are KGHSH and LQKENI. This CDR3 comprises 13 residues. CDR3 amino acids: CASSPREAETQYF. CDR3 DNA sequence: TGTGCCAGCTCACCAAGGGAGGCGGAGACCCAGTACTTC.

V is TRBV5-1 and J is TRBJ1-1; TRBD1 aligns across 8 bases. The junction had 7 bases not matched to a gene; V was cut back by 3 bases and J by 3 bases. Germline V gene sequence: CDR1 SGHRS, CDR2 YFSETQ. This CDR3 region has 15 residues. In nucleotides, the CDR3 is TGCGCCAGCAGCTCCCCCGACAGGGGTTACACTGAAGCTTTCTTT. Translated, it gives CASSSPDRGYTEAFF.

The chain is built from TRBV5-6 and TRBJ2-7, with a possible D match to TRBD2 (7 bases). Looked up from germline, CDR1 is SGHDT and CDR2 is YYEEEE. The CDR3 sequence is 17 residues long. V was shortened by 0 bases and J by 7 bases, with 23 bases between the two germline ends. The CDR3 here is CASSLGIGGARYNEQYF. In DNA form, the CDR3 reads TGTGCCAGCAGCTTGGGAATTGGGGGGGCCAGATACAATGAGCAGTACTTC.

This clonotype has a handful of counts. V is TRBV5-1 and J is TRBJ2-5; perhaps TRBD1 as D (5 bases). The germline V and J ends were trimmed by 7 bases and 5 bases, with 18 bases remaining between them. This CDR3 comprises 14 residues. Germline V gene data show CDR1 as SGHRS and CDR2 as YFSETQ. CDR3 in DNA: TGCGCCAGCGCTTCCCAGGGCTTCAGGGAGACCCAGTACTTC. It is translated as CASASQGFRETQYF. Drawing the rest from reference TRBV5-1 and TRBJ2-5, the complete variable domain is KAGVTQTPRYLIKTRGQQVTLSCSPISGHRSVSWYQQTPGQGLQFLFEYFSETQRNKGNFPGRFSGRQFSNSRSEMNVSTLELGDSALYLCASASQGFRETQYFGPGTRLLVL.

The gene calls are TRBV10-3 and TRBJ1-2; the match to TRBD1 covers 8 bases. The V and J ends lost 5 bases and 3 bases, in that order; junction bases with no gene match: 2. Germline V lookup: CDR1 ENHRY, CDR2 SYGVKD. CDR3 size: 13 residues. The CDR3 spells CAISQGQDYGYTF. The CDR3 nucleotides are TGTGCCATCAGTCAGGGACAGGACTATGGCTACACCTTC.

The genes are TRBV6-6 and TRBJ2-5; tentative D call: TRBD2 (6 bases). The V gene lost 8 bases and the J gene lost 5 bases, with 12 bases spanning the gap. The germline CDR1 and CDR2 sequences are MNHNY and SVGAGI (reference sequence). CDR3 size: 12 residues. The CDR3, as DNA: TGTGCCAGCGGGGGGACGCGGGAGACCCAGTACTTC. This translates into CASGGTRETQYF.

The V call is TRBV9, the J call TRBJ2-1, with no clear D. Germline CDR1 reads SGDLS; CDR2 reads YYNGEE. Deletions cut 4 bases from V and 5 bases from J, with 10 bases between. The CDR3 sequence is 13 residues long. The CDR3 reads CASSIRGDNEQFF. As DNA, the CDR3 is TGTGCCAGCAGCATTCGAGGCGACAATGAGCAGTTCTTC.

This chain links TRBV7-2 with TRBJ1-2; no clear D gene. The length of the CDR3 is 14 residues. Trimming took off 5 bases at V and 4 bases at J, with 14 bases between the two ends. CDR1 is SGHTA, CDR2 FQGNSA, per germline. CDR3 in amino acids: CASSPGVQSYGYTF. The CDR3, as DNA: TGTGCCAGCAGCCCCGGTGTACAGTCCTATGGCTACACCTTC.

This rearrangement joins TRBV13 to TRBJ2-4, with 11 bases that match TRBD2. Looked up from germline, CDR1 is PRHDT and CDR2 is FYEKMQ (reference sequence). This CDR3 comprises 16 residues. The V gene end was trimmed by 8 bases and the J gene end by 3 bases; junction bases not matched to a gene: 9. The CDR3, as DNA: TGTGCCAGCGGACTCAGGACTAGCGGGTACAAAAACATTCAGTACTTC. Translated, it gives CASGLRTSGYKNIQYF.